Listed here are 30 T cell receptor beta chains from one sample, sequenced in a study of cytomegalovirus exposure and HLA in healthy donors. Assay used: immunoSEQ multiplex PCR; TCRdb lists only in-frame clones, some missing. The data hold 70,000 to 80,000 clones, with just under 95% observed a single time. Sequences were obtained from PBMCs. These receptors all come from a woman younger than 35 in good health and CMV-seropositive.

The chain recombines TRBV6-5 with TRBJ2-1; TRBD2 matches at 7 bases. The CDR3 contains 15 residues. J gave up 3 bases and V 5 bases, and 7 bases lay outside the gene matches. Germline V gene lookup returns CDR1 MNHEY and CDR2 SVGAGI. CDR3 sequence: CASSLVRTSYNEQFF. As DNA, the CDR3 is TGTGCCAGCAGTCTTGTCCGGACTAGCTACAATGAGCAGTTCTTC.

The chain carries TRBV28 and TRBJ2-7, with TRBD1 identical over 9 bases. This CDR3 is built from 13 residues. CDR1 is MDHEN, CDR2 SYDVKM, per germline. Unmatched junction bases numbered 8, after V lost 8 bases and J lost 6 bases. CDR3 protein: CASLRDRAGEQYF. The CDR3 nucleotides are TGTGCCAGCCTCCGGGACAGGGCCGGCGAGCAGTACTTC.

The CDR3 DNA reads as TGTGCCTGGAGGTTCGGGGGCACAGATACGCAGTATTTT. Translating it yields CAWRFGGTDTQYF. The rearrangement links TRBV30 to TRBJ2-3; a possible D gene is TRBD2 (5 bases). This CDR3 region has 13 residues. Trimming shortened V by 3 bases and J by 1 base, and 8 bases separated the two germline ends. CDR1 and CDR2 (germline): GTSNPN, SVGIG (reference sequence).

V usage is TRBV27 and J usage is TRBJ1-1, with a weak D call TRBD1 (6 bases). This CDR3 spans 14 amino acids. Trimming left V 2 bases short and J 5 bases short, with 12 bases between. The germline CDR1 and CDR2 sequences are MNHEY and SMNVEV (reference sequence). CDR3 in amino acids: CASSLPGALTEAFF. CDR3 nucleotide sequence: TGTGCCAGCAGTTTACCAGGGGCACTTACTGAAGCTTTCTTT.

CDR3 coding DNA: TGCGCCAGCAGCCAATCTGGGCGGGACGAGCAGTACTTC. Its translation is CASSQSGRDEQYF. This chain links TRBV4-1 with TRBJ2-7, with a tentative D call TRBD2 (5 bases). The V end lost 2 bases, the J end lost 5 bases, and 10 bases lay between the germline ends. The CDR3 sequence is 13 residues long. The germline gives CDR1 MGHRA, CDR2 YSYEKL.

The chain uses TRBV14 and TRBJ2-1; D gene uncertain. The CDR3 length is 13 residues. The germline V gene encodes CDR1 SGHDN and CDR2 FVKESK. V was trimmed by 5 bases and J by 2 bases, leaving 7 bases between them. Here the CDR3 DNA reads TGTGCCAGCAGCTTTACAGCCTACAATGAGCAGTTCTTC. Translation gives CASSFTAYNEQFF.

The CDR3 loop reads CASSRQVNEKLFF. The CDR3, as DNA: TGTGCCAGCAGCCGCCAGGTTAATGAAAAACTGTTTTTT. The J gene is TRBJ1-4, the V gene TRBV14; D gene unclear. In germline, CDR1 is SGHDN, CDR2 FVKESK. Trimming cost V 4 bases and J 4 bases, with 7 bases left between them. The CDR3 runs to 13 residues.

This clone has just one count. CDR3 in amino acids: CASSFIQGSASPLHF. The CDR3, as DNA: TGTGCCAGCAGCTTTATTCAGGGTTCGGCTTCACCCCTCCACTTT. The J gene is TRBJ1-6, the V gene TRBV11-2, with TRBD1 as a possible D gene (5 bases). Germline V gene sequence: CDR1 SGHAT, CDR2 FQNNGV. The V gene lost 3 bases and the J gene lost 9 bases, with 15 bases spanning the gap. CDR3 length: 15 residues.

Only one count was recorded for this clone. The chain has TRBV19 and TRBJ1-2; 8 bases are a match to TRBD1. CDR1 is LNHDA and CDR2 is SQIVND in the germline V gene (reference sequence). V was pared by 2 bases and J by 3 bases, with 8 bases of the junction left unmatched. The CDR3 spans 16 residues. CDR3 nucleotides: TGTGCCAGTAGTATAACACCCCGGGACAGGTACTATGGCTACACCTTC. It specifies CASSITPRDRYYGYTF.

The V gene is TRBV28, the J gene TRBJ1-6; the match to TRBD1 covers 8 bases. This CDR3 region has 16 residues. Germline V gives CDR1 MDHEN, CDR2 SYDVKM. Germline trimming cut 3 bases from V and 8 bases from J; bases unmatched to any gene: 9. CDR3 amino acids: CASSFQTGGGHSPLHF. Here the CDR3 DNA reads TGTGCCAGCAGTTTCCAAACAGGGGGAGGTCATTCACCCCTCCACTTT.

The CDR3 region has the DNA TGCGCCAGCAGCCAAGATAACAGGGGGCGCGTCAGGAACACTGAAGCTTTCTTT. Encoded protein: CASSQDNRGRVRNTEAFF. This sequence joins TRBV4-3 and TRBJ1-1, with 9 positions matching TRBD1. With V trimmed by 0 bases and J by 1 base, 9 bases remained unmatched. The CDR3 extends over 18 amino acids. Per germline, CDR1 LGHNA and CDR2 YSLEER.

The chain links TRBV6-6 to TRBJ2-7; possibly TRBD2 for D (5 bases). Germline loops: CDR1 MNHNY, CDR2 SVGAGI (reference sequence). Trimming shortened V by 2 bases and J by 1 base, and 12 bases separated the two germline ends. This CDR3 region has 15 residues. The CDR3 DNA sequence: TGTGCCAGCAGTTACCCCCCGGAGGCTTCCTACGAGCAGTACTTC. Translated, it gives CASSYPPEASYEQYF.

This CDR3 is CASTADRIDSPLHF. The DNA of the CDR3 is TGTGCCAGCACCGCAGACAGGATCGATTCACCCCTCCACTTT. The V and J genes are TRBV2 and TRBJ1-6; D is possibly TRBD1 (6 bases). CDR3 length: 14 amino acids. V was shortened by 7 bases and J by 8 bases, with 15 bases between the two germline ends. CDR1 is SNHLY, CDR2 FYNNEI, per germline.

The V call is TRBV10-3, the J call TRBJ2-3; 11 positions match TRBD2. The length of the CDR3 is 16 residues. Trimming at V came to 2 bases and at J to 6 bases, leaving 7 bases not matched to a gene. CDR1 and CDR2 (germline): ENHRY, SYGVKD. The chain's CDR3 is CAISEGLAGKSDTQYF. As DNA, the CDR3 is TGTGCCATCAGTGAGGGACTAGCGGGTAAATCGGATACGCAGTATTTT.

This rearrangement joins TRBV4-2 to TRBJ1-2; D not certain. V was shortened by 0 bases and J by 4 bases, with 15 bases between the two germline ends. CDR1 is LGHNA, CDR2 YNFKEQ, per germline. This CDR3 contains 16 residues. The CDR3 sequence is CASSQESREPFYGYTF. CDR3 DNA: TGTGCCAGCAGCCAAGAATCCCGGGAGCCCTTCTATGGCTACACCTTC.

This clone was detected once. CDR3 region: CASSGTSGRITDTQYF. The CDR3 DNA sequence: TGTGCCAGCAGCGGGACTAGCGGGAGGATCACAGATACGCAGTATTTT. V and J are TRBV7-9 and TRBJ2-3, with TRBD2 matching 15 bases. The germline V gene encodes CDR1 SEHNR and CDR2 FQNEAQ (reference sequence). J gave up 2 bases and V 5 bases, and 2 bases lay outside the gene matches. The CDR3 is made up of 16 amino acids.

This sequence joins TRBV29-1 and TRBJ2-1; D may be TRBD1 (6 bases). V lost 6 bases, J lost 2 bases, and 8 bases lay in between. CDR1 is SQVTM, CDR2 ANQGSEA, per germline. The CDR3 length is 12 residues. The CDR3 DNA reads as TGCAGCGTAAGGGACACCTACAATGAGCAGTTCTTC. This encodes CSVRDTYNEQFF.

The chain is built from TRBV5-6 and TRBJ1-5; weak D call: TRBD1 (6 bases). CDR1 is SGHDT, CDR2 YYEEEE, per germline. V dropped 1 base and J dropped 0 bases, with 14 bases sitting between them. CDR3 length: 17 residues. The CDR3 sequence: CASSLRSGVSSNQPQHF. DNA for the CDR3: TGTGCCAGCAGCTTGAGGTCAGGGGTTAGTAGCAATCAGCCCCAGCATTTT.

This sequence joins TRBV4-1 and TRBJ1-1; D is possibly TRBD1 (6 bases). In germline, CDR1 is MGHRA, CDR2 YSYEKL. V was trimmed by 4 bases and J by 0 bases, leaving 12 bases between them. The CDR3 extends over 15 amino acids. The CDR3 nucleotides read TGCGCCAGCAGCCCCCCCGACAGGTTGAACACTGAAGCTTTCTTT. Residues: CASSPPDRLNTEAFF.

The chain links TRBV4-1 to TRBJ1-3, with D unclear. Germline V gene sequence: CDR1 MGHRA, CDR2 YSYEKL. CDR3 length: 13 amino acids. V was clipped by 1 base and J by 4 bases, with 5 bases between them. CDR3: CASSQGLGNTIYF. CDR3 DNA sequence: TGCGCCAGCAGCCAAGGTCTCGGAAACACCATATATTTT.

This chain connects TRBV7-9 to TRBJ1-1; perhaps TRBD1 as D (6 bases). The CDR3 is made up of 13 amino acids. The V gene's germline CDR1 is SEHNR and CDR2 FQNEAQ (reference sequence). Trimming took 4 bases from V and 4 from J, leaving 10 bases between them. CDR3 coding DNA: TGTGCCAGCAGCTGGGACATACTCACTGAAGCTTTCTTT. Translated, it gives CASSWDILTEAFF. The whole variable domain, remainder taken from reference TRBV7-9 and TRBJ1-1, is DTGVSQNPRHKITKRGQNVTFRCDPISEHNRLYWYRQTLGQGPEFLTYFQNEAQLEKSRLLSDRFSAERPKGSFSTLEIQRTEQGDSAMYLCASSWDILTEAFFGQGTRLTVV.

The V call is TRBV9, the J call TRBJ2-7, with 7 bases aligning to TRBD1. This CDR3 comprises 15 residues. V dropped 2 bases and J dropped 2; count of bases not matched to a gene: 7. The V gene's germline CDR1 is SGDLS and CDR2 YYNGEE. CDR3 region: CASSVQGGSTYEQYF. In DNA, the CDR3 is TGTGCCAGCAGCGTTCAAGGGGGCTCAACCTACGAGCAGTACTTC.

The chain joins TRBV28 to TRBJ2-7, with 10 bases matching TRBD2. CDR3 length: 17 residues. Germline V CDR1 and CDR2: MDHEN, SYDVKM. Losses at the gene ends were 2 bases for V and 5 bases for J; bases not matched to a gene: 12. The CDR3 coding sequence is TGTGCCAGCAGTTTACGCCCTAGCGGGAGATTCTTAAACGAGCAGTACTTC. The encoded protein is CASSLRPSGRFLNEQYF.

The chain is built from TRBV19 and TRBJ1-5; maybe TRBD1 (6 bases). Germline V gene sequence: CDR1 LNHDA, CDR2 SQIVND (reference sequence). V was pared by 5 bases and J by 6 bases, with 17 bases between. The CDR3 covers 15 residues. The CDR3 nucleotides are TGTGCCAGTAGTGCCCGGGACATAGAAGCTCAGCCCCAGCATTTT. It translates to CASSARDIEAQPQHF.

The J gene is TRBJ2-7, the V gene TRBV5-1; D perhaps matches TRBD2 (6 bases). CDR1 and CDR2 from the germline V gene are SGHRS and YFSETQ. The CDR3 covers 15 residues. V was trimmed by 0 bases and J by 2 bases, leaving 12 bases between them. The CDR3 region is CASSLAPGVAYEQYF. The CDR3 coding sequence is TGCGCCAGCAGCTTGGCCCCGGGGGTAGCCTACGAGCAGTACTTC.

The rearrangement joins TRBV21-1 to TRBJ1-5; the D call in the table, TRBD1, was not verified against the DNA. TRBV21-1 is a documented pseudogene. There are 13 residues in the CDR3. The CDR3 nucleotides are TGTGCCAGCAGTCCGCAGAAAAATCAGCCCCAGCATTTT. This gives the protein CASSPQKNQPQHF.

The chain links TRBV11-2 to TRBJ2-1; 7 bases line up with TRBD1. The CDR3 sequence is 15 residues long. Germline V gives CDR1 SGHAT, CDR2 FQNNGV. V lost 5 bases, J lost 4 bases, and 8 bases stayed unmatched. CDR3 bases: TGTGCCAGCAGCCACACCGTGGACAGGTACAATGAGCAGTTCTTC. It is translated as CASSHTVDRYNEQFF.

In DNA, the CDR3 is TGTGCCAGCAGCTCTCGACTAGCGGGAGTTCACGAGCAGTTCTTC. This gives the protein CASSSRLAGVHEQFF. The chain uses TRBV7-3 and TRBJ2-1; 12 bases agree with TRBD2. Germline assignment: CDR1 SGHTA and CDR2 FQGTGA. V trimming: 4 bases; J trimming: 10 bases; junction bases outside the gene matches: 8. The CDR3 runs to 15 residues.

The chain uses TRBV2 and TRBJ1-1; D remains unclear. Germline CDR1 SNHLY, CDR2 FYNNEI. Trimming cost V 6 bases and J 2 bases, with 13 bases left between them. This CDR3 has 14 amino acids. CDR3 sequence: CASRGRGGNTEAFF. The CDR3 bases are TGTGCCAGCAGAGGACGGGGAGGTAACACTGAAGCTTTCTTT.

The CDR3 coding sequence is TGTGCCAGCACCGCAGGGGGTTCAACTAATGAAAAACTGTTTTTT. This translates into CASTAGGSTNEKLFF. The chain links TRBV7-6 to TRBJ1-4, with TRBD1 matching 7 bases. CDR3 length equals 15 residues. Trimming removed 7 bases from V and 0 bases from J; junction bases left unmatched: 5. Germline V gene data show CDR1 as SGHVS and CDR2 as FNYEAQ.